The entry that follows covers one T cell receptor (beta chain) sequence. The antigen remains undetermined. Sequence at one end of the junction differs from germline and may be a read error. The input was 450 to 500 ng total RNA; TCR beta cDNA was made from it with a constant-region primer. Three nested multiplex PCR rounds of slightly modified ARM-PCR generated TCR beta libraries. TRBV1-TRBV30 forward primers paired with a C-beta reverse primer drove the first two PCR rounds, ten to eleven cycles each. TCRdb reprocessed the multiplex PCR reads via MiXCR and lists one record per CDR3 protein. This table has about 130,000 distinct CDR3 sequences, around 60% appearing once. Investigators took RNA and DNA out together from roughly 21-30 mg of unsorted bulk tissue. Every patient in the cohort had a primary liver carcinoma. That carcinoma was treated by surgical resection. Chronic HBV infection affected patients, none of whom had received treatment.

Germline assignment: CDR1 KGHDR and CDR2 SFDVKD. The CDR3 is 14 residues long. The sample belongs to a study of tumor-infiltrating lymphocytes in primary liver carcinoma. Overall study results and limits: It was observed that only about 7-25% of the top clones appeared in every one of the five tumor regions. Overlap in tumor-adjacent and tumor-blood pairs fell below that of tumor region pairs.

The chain has TRBV24-1 and TRBJ2-7; 7 bases agree with TRBD2. Sequenced material: liver tumor tissue from sampling region 3. Subset noted: tumor region T3, left-lateral pole. This TCR was recovered from a woman aged 60-70 years with primary liver carcinoma and hepatitis B virus infection. This CDR3 reads CASSDSDGLGEQYF. The CDR3 DNA follows: TGTGCCTCCAGTGATTCCGACGGACTAGGGGAGCAGTACTTC.